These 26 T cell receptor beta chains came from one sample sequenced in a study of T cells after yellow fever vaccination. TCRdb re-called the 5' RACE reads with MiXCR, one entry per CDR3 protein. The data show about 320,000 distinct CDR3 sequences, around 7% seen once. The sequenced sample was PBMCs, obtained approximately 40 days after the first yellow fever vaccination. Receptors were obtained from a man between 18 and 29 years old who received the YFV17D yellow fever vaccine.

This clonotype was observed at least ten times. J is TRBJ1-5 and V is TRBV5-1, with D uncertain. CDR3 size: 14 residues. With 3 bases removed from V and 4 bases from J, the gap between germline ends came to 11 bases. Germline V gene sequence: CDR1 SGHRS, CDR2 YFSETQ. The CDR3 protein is CASSSGDGNQPQHF. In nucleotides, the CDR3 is TGCGCCAGCAGCTCGGGCGACGGGAATCAGCCCCAGCATTTT.

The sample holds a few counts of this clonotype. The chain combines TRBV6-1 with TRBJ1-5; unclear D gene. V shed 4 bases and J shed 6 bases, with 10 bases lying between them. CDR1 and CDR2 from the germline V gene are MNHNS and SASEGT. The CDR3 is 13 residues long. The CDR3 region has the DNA TGTGCCAGCAGTGGGGTGGGAGTTCAGCCCCAGCATTTT. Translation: CASSGVGVQPQHF.

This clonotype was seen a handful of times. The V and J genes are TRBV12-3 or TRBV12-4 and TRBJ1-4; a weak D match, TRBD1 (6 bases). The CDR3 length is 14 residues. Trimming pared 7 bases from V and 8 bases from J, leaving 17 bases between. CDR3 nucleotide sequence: TGTGCCAGCACCTTTCTGGGGGCCGGGGAAAAACTGTTTTTT. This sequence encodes CASTFLGAGEKLFF.

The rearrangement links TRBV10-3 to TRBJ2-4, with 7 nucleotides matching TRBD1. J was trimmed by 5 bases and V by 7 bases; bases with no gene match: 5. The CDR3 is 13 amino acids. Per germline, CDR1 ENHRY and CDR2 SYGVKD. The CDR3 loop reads CAITDRAENIQYF. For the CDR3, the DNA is TGTGCCATCACCGACAGGGCGGAAAACATTCAGTACTTC.

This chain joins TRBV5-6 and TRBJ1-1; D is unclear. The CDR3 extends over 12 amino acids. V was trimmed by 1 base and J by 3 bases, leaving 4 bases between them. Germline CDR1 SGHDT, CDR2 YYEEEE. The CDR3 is CASSLWYTEAFF. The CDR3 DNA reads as TGTGCCAGCAGCTTGTGGTACACTGAAGCTTTCTTT.

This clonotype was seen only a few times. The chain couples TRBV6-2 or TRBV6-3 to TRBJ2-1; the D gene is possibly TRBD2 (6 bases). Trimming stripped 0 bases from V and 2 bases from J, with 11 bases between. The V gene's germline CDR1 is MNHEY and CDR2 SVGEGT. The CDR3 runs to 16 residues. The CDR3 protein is CASSYSAGRPYNEQFF. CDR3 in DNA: TGTGCCAGCAGTTACTCCGCGGGACGCCCCTACAATGAGCAGTTCTTC.

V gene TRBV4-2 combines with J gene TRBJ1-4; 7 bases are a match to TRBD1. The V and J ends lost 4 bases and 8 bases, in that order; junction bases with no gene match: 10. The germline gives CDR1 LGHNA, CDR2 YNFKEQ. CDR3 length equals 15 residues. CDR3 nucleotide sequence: TGTGCCAGCAGCCCACCCAGGGGGGAAAGCGAAAAACTGTTTTTT. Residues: CASSPPRGESEKLFF.

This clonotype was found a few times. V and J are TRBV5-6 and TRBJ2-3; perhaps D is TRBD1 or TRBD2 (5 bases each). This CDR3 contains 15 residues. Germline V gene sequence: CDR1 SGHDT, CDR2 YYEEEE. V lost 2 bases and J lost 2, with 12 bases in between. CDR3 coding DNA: TGTGCCAGCAGCTTTGGAGCAGGGACCACAGATACGCAGTATTTT. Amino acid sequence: CASSFGAGTTDTQYF. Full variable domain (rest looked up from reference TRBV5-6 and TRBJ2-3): DAGVTQSPTHLIKTRGQQVTLRCSPKSGHDTVSWYQQALGQGPQFIFQYYEEEERQRGNFPDRFSGHQFPNYSSELNVNALLLGDSALYLCASSFGAGTTDTQYFGPGTRLTVL.

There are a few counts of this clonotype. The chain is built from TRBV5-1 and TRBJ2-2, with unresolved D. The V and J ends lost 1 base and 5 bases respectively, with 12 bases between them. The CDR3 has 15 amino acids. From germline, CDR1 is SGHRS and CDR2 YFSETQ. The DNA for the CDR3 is TGCGCCAGCAGCTTGTCTGTTGTAGGAACCGGGGAGCTGTTTTTT. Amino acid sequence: CASSLSVVGTGELFF.

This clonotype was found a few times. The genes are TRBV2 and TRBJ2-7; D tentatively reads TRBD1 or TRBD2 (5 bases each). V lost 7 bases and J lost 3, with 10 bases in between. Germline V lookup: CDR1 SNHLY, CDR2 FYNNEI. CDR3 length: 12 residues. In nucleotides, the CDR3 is TGTGCCAGCACCGGGGCCGGCTACGAGCAGTACTTC. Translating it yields CASTGAGYEQYF.

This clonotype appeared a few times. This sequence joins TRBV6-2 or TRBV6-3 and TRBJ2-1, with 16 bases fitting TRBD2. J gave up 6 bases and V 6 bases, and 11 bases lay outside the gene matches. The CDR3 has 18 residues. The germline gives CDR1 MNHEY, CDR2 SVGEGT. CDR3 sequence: CASSGTSGGARFSNEQFF. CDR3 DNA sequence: TGTGCCAGCAGCGGGACTAGCGGGGGGGCCCGGTTTTCCAATGAGCAGTTCTTC.

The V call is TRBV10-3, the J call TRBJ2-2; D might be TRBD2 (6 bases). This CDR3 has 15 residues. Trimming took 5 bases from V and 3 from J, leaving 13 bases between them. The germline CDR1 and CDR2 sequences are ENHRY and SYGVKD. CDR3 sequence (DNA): TGTGCCATCAGTCACGGGGGAAAGGACACCGGGGAGCTGTTTTTT. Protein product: CAISHGGKDTGELFF.

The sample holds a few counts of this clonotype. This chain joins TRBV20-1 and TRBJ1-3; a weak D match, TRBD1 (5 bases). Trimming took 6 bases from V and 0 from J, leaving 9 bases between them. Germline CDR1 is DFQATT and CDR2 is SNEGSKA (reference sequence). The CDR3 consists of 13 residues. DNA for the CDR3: TGCAGTGCCCAGGGACCCTCTGGAAACACCATATATTTT. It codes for CSAQGPSGNTIYF.

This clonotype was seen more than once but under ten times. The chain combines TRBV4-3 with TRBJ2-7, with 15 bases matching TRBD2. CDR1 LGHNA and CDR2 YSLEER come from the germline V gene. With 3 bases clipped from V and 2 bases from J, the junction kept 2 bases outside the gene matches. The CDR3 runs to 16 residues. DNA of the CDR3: TGCGCCAGCAGCCACGGACTAGCGGGGGGGGCCTACGAGCAGTACTTC. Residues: CASSHGLAGGAYEQYF.

The CDR3 reads CSARSSGRVGTGELFF. CDR3 sequence (DNA): TGCAGTGCTAGGTCCTCGGGGAGGGTCGGTACCGGGGAGCTGTTTTTT. The chain employs TRBV20-1 and TRBJ2-2; 7 nucleotides line up with TRBD2. Unmatched junction bases numbered 12, after V lost 3 bases and J lost 5 bases. CDR1 DFQATT and CDR2 SNEGSKA come from the germline V gene (reference sequence). This CDR3 has 16 residues.

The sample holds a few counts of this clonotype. As DNA, the CDR3 is TGTGCCAGCAGCCAACCCTCCGGGACTAGCGGGAGCACAGATACGCAGTATTTT. Translating it yields CASSQPSGTSGSTDTQYF. The chain is built from TRBV4-2 and TRBJ2-3; 12 bases align to TRBD2. Germline loops: CDR1 LGHNA, CDR2 YNFKEQ. This CDR3 has 18 residues. The ends lost 2 bases at V and 0 bases at J; junction bases unmatched: 6.

The CDR3 region is CASSFLGANNNEQFF. As DNA, the CDR3 is TGTGCCAGCAGTTTCTTAGGGGCTAACAACAATGAGCAGTTCTTC. This rearrangement joins TRBV5-4 to TRBJ2-1; TRBD1 might be the D (5 bases). The length of the CDR3 is 15 residues. Germline V gene sequence: CDR1 SGHNT, CDR2 YYREEE (reference sequence). V lost 5 bases and J lost 5, with 17 bases in between.

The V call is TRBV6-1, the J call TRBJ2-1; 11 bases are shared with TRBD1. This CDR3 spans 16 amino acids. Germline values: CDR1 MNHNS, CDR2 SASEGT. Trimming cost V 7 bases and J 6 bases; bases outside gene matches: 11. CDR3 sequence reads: CASTLDRGRWGNEQFF. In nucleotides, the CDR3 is TGTGCCAGCACCTTGGACAGGGGGCGTTGGGGCAATGAGCAGTTCTTC.

The chain's CDR3 is CASSLEGVNEQFF. In DNA form, the CDR3 reads TGTGCCAGCAGCTTAGAGGGGGTGAATGAGCAGTTCTTC. This chain uses TRBV11-2 with TRBJ2-1, with D perhaps matching TRBD1 or TRBD2 (5 bases each). Trimming left V 0 bases short and J 7 bases short, with 7 bases between. In germline, CDR1 is SGHAT, CDR2 FQNNGV. This CDR3 is built from 13 residues.

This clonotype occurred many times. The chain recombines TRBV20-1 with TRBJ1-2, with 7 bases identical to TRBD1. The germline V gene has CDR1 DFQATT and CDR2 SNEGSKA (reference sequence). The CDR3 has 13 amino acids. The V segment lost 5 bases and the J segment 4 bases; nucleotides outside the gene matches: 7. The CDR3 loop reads CSAPDRDLYGYTF. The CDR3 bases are TGCAGTGCTCCCGACAGGGACCTCTATGGCTACACCTTC.

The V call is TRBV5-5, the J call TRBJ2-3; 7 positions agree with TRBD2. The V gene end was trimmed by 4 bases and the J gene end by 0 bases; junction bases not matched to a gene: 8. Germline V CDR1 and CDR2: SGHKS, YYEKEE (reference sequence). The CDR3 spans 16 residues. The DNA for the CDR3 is TGTGCCAGCAGCACCGGAGCTAGCGGAAGCACAGATACGCAGTATTTT. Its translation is CASSTGASGSTDTQYF.

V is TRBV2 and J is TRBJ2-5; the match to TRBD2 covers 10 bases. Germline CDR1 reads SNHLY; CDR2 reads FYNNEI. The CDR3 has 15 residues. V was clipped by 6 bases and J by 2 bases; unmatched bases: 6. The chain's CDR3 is CASSDSGGLQETQYF. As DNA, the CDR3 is TGTGCCAGCAGCGATAGCGGGGGGTTACAAGAGACCCAGTACTTC.

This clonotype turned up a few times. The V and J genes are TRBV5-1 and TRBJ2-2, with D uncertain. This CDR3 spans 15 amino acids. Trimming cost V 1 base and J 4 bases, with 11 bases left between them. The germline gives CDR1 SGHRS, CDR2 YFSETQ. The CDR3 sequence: CASSLYDFGTGELFF. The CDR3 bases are TGCGCCAGCAGCTTGTACGATTTTGGCACCGGGGAGCTGTTTTTT.

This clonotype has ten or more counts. CDR3 sequence reads: CASSRLGAGGGTDTQYF. In nucleotides, the CDR3 is TGTGCCAGCAGCCGCCTCGGAGCGGGGGGTGGCACAGATACGCAGTATTTT. The genes are TRBV5-6 and TRBJ2-3, with 9 bases aligning to TRBD2. Trimming removed 4 bases from V and 1 base from J; junction bases left unmatched: 10. The CDR3 spans 17 residues. Germline V gene data show CDR1 as SGHDT and CDR2 as YYEEEE.

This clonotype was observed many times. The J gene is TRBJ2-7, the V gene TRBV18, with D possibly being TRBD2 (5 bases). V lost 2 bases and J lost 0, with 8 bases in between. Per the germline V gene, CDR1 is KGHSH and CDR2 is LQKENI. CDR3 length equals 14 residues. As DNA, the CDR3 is TGTGCCAGCTCACCAGCGGGTCACTCCTACGAGCAGTACTTC. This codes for CASSPAGHSYEQYF.

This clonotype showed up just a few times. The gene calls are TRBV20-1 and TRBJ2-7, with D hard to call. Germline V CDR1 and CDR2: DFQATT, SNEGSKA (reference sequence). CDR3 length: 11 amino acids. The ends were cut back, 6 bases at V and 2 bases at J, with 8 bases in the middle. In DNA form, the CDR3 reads TGCAGTGCCGCCCGGGCCTACGAGCAGTACTTC. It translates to CSAARAYEQYF.